The T cell receptor beta chain described here comes from a study of cytomegalovirus exposure and HLA in healthy donors. Findings of the study overall: V- and J-gene trimming in TCR beta was tied to a missense DCLRE1C variant by an analysis performed later. Later analysis placed DRB1 highest and HLA-C lowest in TCR association rates, which differed by HLA locus. A previous analysis found most TCR beta V segments productive roughly 87% or roughly 30% of the time. The authors excluded some V segments, including TRBV6-2 and TRBV6-3, as indistinguishable.

Germline CDR1 SNHLY, CDR2 FYNNEI. The CDR3 is 15 residues long. J was trimmed by 3 bases and V by 2 bases; bases with no gene match: 4. Of note for this clone: Its target is unknown.

PCR amplification relied on 60 Vbeta primers (plus 13 Jbeta primers). The assay was immunoSEQ multiplex PCR, and TCRdb's table has in-frame clones only and misses some. The repertoire consists of approximately 95,000 clones, with approximately 80% occurring once and the leading ten covering approximately 4%. Sequences were obtained from PBMCs. The J gene is TRBJ2-1, the V gene TRBV2, with 7 nucleotides matching TRBD2. This TCR came from a woman in her sixties or seventies in good health and CMV-seropositive. This CDR3 is CASSESRGSYNEQFF. CDR3 sequence (DNA): TGTGCCAGCAGTGAATCTCGCGGGAGCTACAATGAGCAGTTCTTC.